The following is a T cell receptor (beta chain) sequence with its context. Its antigen is still unknown. TCR repertoires were obtained from 11 juvenile idiopathic arthritis patients with active disease who had not reached inactive disease, of whom 3 were polyarticular and 8 were oligoarticular. The TCR-sequenced patients had a median age of roughly 10 years (range 2.4-22.9) and median disease duration of around seven years (range 0.2-19.1). Samples for TCR repertoire analysis were collected at two centres in Italy. Peripheral blood mononuclear cells were separated using a Histopaque-1077 density gradient and frozen in roughly 90% FCS with around 10% DMSO. Library preparation employed the immunoSEQ multiplex PCR assay. Adaptive Biotechnologies carried out the TCRbeta CDR3 sequencing. In the source study's methods: Repertoire similarity was assessed with the Chao-modified Jaccard index and with the median clonotype overlap from 200 random subsamples of equal sample size. The similarity analyses were run on either productive nucleotide sequences or amino acid sequences translated in silico. Hierarchical clustering with single linkage and t-SNE based on Chao-modified Jaccard distances were applied for the comparison of repertoires. Repertoire diversity was quantified with the Renyi index, after sample size normalisation, across a range of alpha values. The table was pulled from immuneACCESS by TCRdb, which kept in-frame rearrangements only. Such tables lose some clones; where checked, under half of the loss comes from unresolved V genes, and the rest has no known cause. For V, J and clone size, that table is used; D and trimming come from the DNA. The table of this sample itemizes 7,500 to 10,000 clones. The ten largest clonotypes hold 0.35% of the sample.

This record belongs to a study of synovial regulatory T cells in juvenile arthritis (dated by TCRdb to the mid-2010s). Notes on the research overall: Of the sequenced patients, about 6 received methotrexate, one received methotrexate plus infliximab, a few were therapy-naive, and one had no treatment information. Although effector T cell subsets in the cohort were also sequenced for comparisons, the Treg dataset on its own covers only blood and synovial fluid Treg cells. TCR repertoire comparisons included Treg and Teff subsets from approximately 11 JIA patients with active disease. The study compared TCRbeta CDR3 repertoires of blood iaTreg cells, other blood Treg cells and synovial fluid Treg cells from matched patient samples. Beyond this particular receptor, the publication reports: Synovial Treg cells shared more CDR3 sequences with iaTreg cells than with other blood Treg cells, and Chao-Jaccard similarity confirmed that synovial Treg cells were more closely related to iaTreg cells. Compared with other blood Treg cells, blood iaTreg cells had lower TCR diversity, a finding consistent with antigen-driven expansion. Across patients, iaTreg TCR repertoires were largely private, and these iaTreg repertoires partially overlapped with synovial Teff and blood CPL repertoires.

From cysteine to phenylalanine, the CDR3 is 12 amino acids long. Only the protein sequence is given. Sequences SGHVS (CDR1) and FQNEAQ (CDR2) are obtained from the germline V gene. Sequences were obtained from Treg cells from blood. In light of the paper, this sample's cell subset or site label describes: remaining (HLA-DR-negative) circulating blood Treg cells. The TCR originated in a donor younger than 30 with juvenile idiopathic arthritis. In this chain, TRBV7-8 is recombined with TRBJ1-4. The CDR3 is CASSRALGKLFF.